This passage covers 10 T cell receptor beta chains from one sample sequenced in a study of T cell responses to AZD1222 COVID-19 vaccine. Measured with immunoSEQ multiplex PCR; TCRdb has only the in-frame clones, and not every one. In the table there are roughly 70,000 clones, nearly 90% of which are singletons. This specimen was peripheral blood, taken 28 days after the second AZD1222 dose. These receptors all come from an adult who received the AZD1222 COVID-19 vaccine.

The chain carries TRBV30 and TRBJ1-2; perhaps TRBD1 as D (6 bases). The CDR3 length is 13 residues. The germline CDR1 and CDR2 sequences are GTSNPN and SVGIG (reference sequence). Trimming took off 1 base at V and 7 bases at J, with 13 bases between the two ends. CDR3 DNA: TGTGCCTGGAGTGCTTCCCAGGGGCGTGGCTACACCTTC. Encoded protein: CAWSASQGRGYTF.

The V call is TRBV7-6, the J call TRBJ2-1, with D uncertain. The CDR3 spans 18 residues. The V and J ends lost 0 bases and 3 bases respectively, with 18 bases between them. Germline CDR1 and CDR2: SGHVS and FNYEAQ. CDR3 bases: TGTGCCAGCAGCTTAGCGAGTTTCTTAGCTACCCACTACAATGAGCAGTTCTTC. Its protein is CASSLASFLATHYNEQFF.

V usage is TRBV29-1 and J usage is TRBJ1-1, with D tentatively TRBD1 (5 bases). With 6 bases removed from V and 5 bases from J, the gap between germline ends came to 7 bases. This CDR3 contains 10 residues. Per the germline V gene, CDR1 is SQVTM and CDR2 is ANQGSEA. The DNA of the CDR3 is TGCAGCGTATCAGGGACTGAAGCTTTCTTT. As protein: CSVSGTEAFF. The full variable domain, in which reference TRBV29-1 and TRBJ1-1 provide the parts outside the CDR3, is SAVISQKPSRDICQRGTSLTIQCQVDSQVTMMFWYRQQPGQSLTLIATANQGSEATYESGFVIDKFPISRPNLTFSTLTVSNMSPEDSSIYLCSVSGTEAFFGQGTRLTVV.

V gene TRBV7-2 combines with J gene TRBJ1-1, with 7 bases identical to TRBD1. The CDR3 consists of 15 residues. Germline values: CDR1 SGHTA, CDR2 FQGNSA. The J segment lost 2 bases and the V segment lost 3 bases, leaving 6 bases of the junction unmatched. CDR3 coding DNA: TGTGCCAGCAGCTTTTCGGGACAGCGTAACACTGAAGCTTTCTTT. It codes for CASSFSGQRNTEAFF.

V gene TRBV20-1 combines with J gene TRBJ2-3; D is unclear. The CDR3 sequence is 11 residues long. Germline assignment: CDR1 DFQATT and CDR2 SNEGSKA (reference sequence). V shed 5 bases and J shed 1 base, with 4 bases lying between them. CDR3 bases: TGCAGTGCTCCGGGCACAGATACGCAGTATTTT. It is translated as CSAPGTDTQYF.

This clone was counted once. This chain uses TRBV19 with TRBJ1-2, with TRBD1 identical over 8 bases. Germline CDR1 and CDR2: LNHDA and SQIVND (reference sequence). Trimming at V came to 6 bases and at J to 2 bases, leaving 8 bases not matched to a gene. The CDR3 has 15 residues. The CDR3 loop is CASRDPGGMNYGYTF. The CDR3 DNA reads TGTGCCAGTAGGGACCCAGGGGGCATGAACTATGGCTACACCTTC. The variable domain in full, completed from reference TRBV19 and TRBJ1-2, reads DGGITQSPKYLFRKEGQNVTLSCEQNLNHDAMYWYRQDPGQGLRLIYYSQIVNDFQKGDIAEGYSVSREKKESFPLTVTSAQKNPTAFYLCASRDPGGMNYGYTFGSGTRLTVV.

The chain links TRBV7-2 to TRBJ1-5; a weak D match, TRBD1 (6 bases). Germline CDR1 is SGHTA and CDR2 is FQGNSA. CDR3 length equals 14 residues. V was trimmed by 3 bases and J by 5 bases, leaving 11 bases between them. The chain's CDR3 is CASSFTGYDQPQHF. CDR3 sequence (DNA): TGTGCCAGCAGCTTCACAGGGTACGATCAGCCCCAGCATTTT. Complete variable domain (other parts from reference TRBV7-2 and TRBJ1-5): GAGVSQSPSNKVTEKGKDVELRCDPISGHTALYWYRQSLGQGLEFLIYFQGNSAPDKSGLPSDRFSAERTGGSVSTLTIQRTQQEDSAVYLCASSFTGYDQPQHFGDGTRLSIL.

The chain uses TRBV27 and TRBJ2-1, with 13 bases lining up with TRBD2. Losses at the gene ends were 6 bases for V and 9 bases for J; bases not matched to a gene: 11. Germline V gene data show CDR1 as MNHEY and CDR2 as SMNVEV (reference sequence). CDR3 size: 16 residues. In DNA, the CDR3 is TGTGCCAGCAGGGACCCCGGGACTAGCGGGGCCGGTGAGCAGTTCTTC. Amino acids: CASRDPGTSGAGEQFF.

The gene calls are TRBV15 and TRBJ2-2; 7 bases match TRBD1. With V trimmed by 5 bases and J by 3 bases, 15 bases remained unmatched. This CDR3 contains 18 residues. CDR1 LNHNV and CDR2 YYDKDF come from the germline V gene (reference sequence). The CDR3 nucleotides read TGTGCCACCAGCGGATCCGGAATCTACAGGGGAGACACCGGGGAGCTGTTTTTT. It specifies CATSGSGIYRGDTGELFF.

The chain has TRBV29-1 and TRBJ2-6; TRBD2 might be the D (5 bases). The CDR3 length is 15 residues. CDR1 is SQVTM, CDR2 ANQGSEA, per germline. The ends were cut back, 5 bases at V and 9 bases at J, with 20 bases in the middle. The chain's CDR3 is CSVLDGKSHVNVLTF. CDR3 in DNA: TGCAGCGTTCTCGACGGGAAAAGCCATGTCAACGTCCTGACTTTC.